These 22 T cell receptor beta chains were all obtained from the same sample, sequenced in a study of T-cell memory formation after mild COVID-19. Each CDR3 protein is one row after TCRdb ran MiXCR on the 5' RACE reads. In the table there are 85,000 to 120,000 distinct CDR3 sequences, 17% of which are singletons. Input material: PBMCs or a T cell subset sorted from them (not recorded which). The receptors here all came from an adult woman who had mild COVID-19 (a few samples of this study predate the infection). Cell type and time point are not known.

The genes are TRBV6-5 and TRBJ2-7, with 13 bases aligning to TRBD2. Germline-derived CDR1 and CDR2 are MNHEY and SVGAGI. The V gene end was trimmed by 1 base and the J gene end by 3 bases; junction bases not matched to a gene: 18. This CDR3 has 21 amino acids. The CDR3 loop reads CASSYFGLAGAPSWQDYEQYF. Written as DNA, the CDR3 is TGTGCCAGCAGTTACTTTGGACTAGCGGGAGCCCCCAGCTGGCAAGACTACGAGCAGTACTTC.

This clonotype occurred a few times. The J gene is TRBJ2-2, the V gene TRBV5-1; TRBD2 matches at 13 bases. The CDR3 has 18 residues. The J segment lost 1 base and the V segment lost 3 bases, leaving 6 bases of the junction unmatched. Germline V lookup: CDR1 SGHRS, CDR2 YFSETQ. The CDR3 here is CASSSGLAGPLNTGELFF. CDR3 DNA sequence: TGCGCCAGCAGCTCGGGACTAGCGGGGCCGTTGAACACCGGGGAGCTGTTTTTT.

This clonotype was found many times. The chain's CDR3 is CASSLGGVPLWEQYF. The CDR3 DNA sequence: TGTGCCAGCAGTTTAGGGGGGGTCCCTTTGTGGGAGCAGTACTTC. The rearrangement joins TRBV12-3 or TRBV12-4 to TRBJ2-7; weak D call: TRBD2 (6 bases). V shed 1 base and J shed 7 bases, with 17 bases lying between them. The CDR3 totals 15 residues.

This clonotype was observed a few times. This chain connects TRBV3-1 to TRBJ2-7; 7 bases line up with TRBD2. The CDR3 runs 15 residues. In germline, CDR1 is LGHDT, CDR2 YNNKEL (reference sequence). J gave up 3 bases and V 4 bases, and 9 bases lay outside the gene matches. The DNA of the CDR3 is TGTGCCAGCAGCCCAGCTAAGGCTAGCGGCTACGAGCAGTACTTC. Protein sequence: CASSPAKASGYEQYF.

This clonotype was counted between two and nine times. The chain uses TRBV6-6 and TRBJ1-1, with D tentatively TRBD1 (5 bases). This CDR3 region has 13 residues. V was pared by 0 bases and J by 8 bases, with 10 bases between. Germline CDR1 MNHNY, CDR2 SVGAGI (reference sequence). The CDR3 nucleotides are TGTGCCAGCAGTTACTCGGCGGGACGCGAAGCTTTCTTT. Translated, it gives CASSYSAGREAFF.

This clonotype has more than one count but fewer than ten. The CDR3 sequence: CASSLGGTNYEQYF. The CDR3 DNA reads TGTGCCAGCAGCTTAGGGGGAACCAACTACGAGCAGTACTTC. The chain recombines TRBV7-3 with TRBJ2-7; D tentatively reads TRBD1 or TRBD2 (5 bases each). Trimming shortened V by 2 bases and J by 3 bases, and 11 bases separated the two germline ends. The CDR3 consists of 14 residues. Germline lookup yields CDR1 SGHTA and CDR2 FQGTGA.

V and J are TRBV7-9 and TRBJ1-2, with D unclear. Between the trimmed V and J ends, which lost 3 bases and 7 bases, there was a span of 12 bases. Germline CDR1 is SEHNR and CDR2 is FQNEAQ (reference sequence). The length of the CDR3 is 13 residues. CDR3 in amino acids: CASSFFLSGGYTF. The CDR3 DNA reads as TGTGCCAGCAGCTTCTTCCTTTCGGGTGGCTACACCTTC.

This clonotype was seen at least ten times. The chain joins TRBV7-9 to TRBJ2-7, with 10 positions matching TRBD1. Germline CDR1 reads SEHNR; CDR2 reads FQNEAQ (reference sequence). The CDR3 loop spans 15 amino acids. J gave up 3 bases and V 7 bases, and 9 bases lay outside the gene matches. The CDR3 spells CASMGADRGLYEQYF. Written as DNA, the CDR3 is TGTGCCAGCATGGGGGCAGACAGGGGGCTCTACGAGCAGTACTTC. The variable domain in full, completed from reference TRBV7-9 and TRBJ2-7, reads DTGVSQNPRHKITKRGQNVTFRCDPISEHNRLYWYRQTLGQGPEFLTYFQNEAQLEKSRLLSDRFSAERPKGSFSTLEIQRTEQGDSAMYLCASMGADRGLYEQYFGPGTRLTVT.

V gene TRBV24-1 combines with J gene TRBJ2-5, with 9 bases identical to TRBD1. This CDR3 spans 15 amino acids. V gave up 4 bases and J gave up 7 bases; unmatched junction bases: 9. From germline, CDR1 is KGHDR and CDR2 SFDVKD. The CDR3 reads CATSEETGGGMTQYF. CDR3 bases: TGTGCCACCAGTGAAGAGACAGGGGGTGGAATGACCCAGTACTTC.

J is TRBJ1-2 and V is TRBV12-3 or TRBV12-4; no reliable D call. The V and J ends lost 1 base and 6 bases respectively, with 15 bases between them. There are 15 residues in the CDR3. CDR3 in amino acids: CASSLGLDGRDGYTF. CDR3 DNA: TGTGCCAGCAGTTTAGGTCTTGACGGAAGGGATGGCTACACCTTC.

In this sample, this clonotype turned up a few times. The gene calls are TRBV27 and TRBJ1-2; no firm D call. V lost 3 bases, J lost 2 bases, and 7 bases lay in between. The CDR3 has 13 amino acids. Germline loops: CDR1 MNHEY, CDR2 SMNVEV (reference sequence). The CDR3: CASSFMENYGYTF. CDR3 bases: TGTGCCAGCAGTTTCATGGAAAACTATGGCTACACCTTC.

V gene TRBV7-9 combines with J gene TRBJ2-3; 10 nucleotides agree with TRBD2. CDR3 length: 17 residues. Unmatched junction bases numbered 11, after V lost 4 bases and J lost 4 bases. The V gene's germline CDR1 is SEHNR and CDR2 FQNEAQ (reference sequence). The DNA for the CDR3 is TGTGCCAGCAGCTCCGCGAGGGGACTAGCGTTAGCAGATACGCAGTATTTT. This codes for CASSSARGLALADTQYF.

The rearrangement uses TRBV20-1 and TRBJ2-7, with 7 nucleotides matching TRBD2. Germline V CDR1 and CDR2: DFQATT, SNEGSKA (reference sequence). Trimming removed 0 bases from V and 0 bases from J; junction bases left unmatched: 5. The CDR3 contains 15 residues. The CDR3 DNA sequence: TGCAGTGCTAGAGACCTGCTAGCGGACTCCTACGAGCAGTACTTC. Amino acid sequence: CSARDLLADSYEQYF.

This sequence joins TRBV27 and TRBJ2-7; D unclear. CDR1 is MNHEY, CDR2 SMNVEV, per germline (reference sequence). Trimming shortened V by 5 bases and J by 4 bases, and 9 bases separated the two germline ends. The CDR3 is made up of 12 amino acids. The CDR3 DNA reads as TGTGCCAGCAGTCCAGACGAATACGAGCAGTACTTC. This translates into CASSPDEYEQYF.

This clonotype was detected a few times. The chain links TRBV4-1 to TRBJ2-7; no clear D gene. The CDR3 has 16 amino acids. CDR1 and CDR2 (germline): MGHRA, YSYEKL. The V gene lost 1 base and the J gene lost 3 bases, with 16 bases spanning the gap. The CDR3 sequence is CASSQGWPPQNYEQYF. The CDR3 nucleotides are TGCGCCAGCAGCCAAGGCTGGCCTCCTCAGAACTACGAGCAGTACTTC.

The chain links TRBV6-5 to TRBJ2-7; D possibly corresponds to TRBD2 (6 bases). Trimming took off 5 bases at V and 4 bases at J, with 21 bases between the two ends. This CDR3 has 16 residues. Germline CDR1 MNHEY, CDR2 SVGAGI. CDR3 in DNA: TGTGCCAGCAGTCAAGGCCGCGGGACGCTGGGGTACGAGCAGTACTTC. Translating gives CASSQGRGTLGYEQYF.

A few counts support this clonotype. The V gene is TRBV5-1, the J gene TRBJ2-3, with 8 bases aligning to TRBD1. V dropped 5 bases and J dropped 3; count of bases not matched to a gene: 5. The CDR3 covers 14 residues. Germline CDR1 SGHRS, CDR2 YFSETQ. The CDR3 loop is CASSPGGETDTQYF. CDR3 coding DNA: TGCGCCAGCAGTCCAGGGGGCGAGACAGATACGCAGTATTTT. Using reference TRBV5-1 and TRBJ2-3 for the parts outside the CDR3, the full variable domain is KAGVTQTPRYLIKTRGQQVTLSCSPISGHRSVSWYQQTPGQGLQFLFEYFSETQRNKGNFPGRFSGRQFSNSRSEMNVSTLELGDSALYLCASSPGGETDTQYFGPGTRLTVL.

A few counts support this clonotype. The chain employs TRBV15 and TRBJ2-5; TRBD2 agrees at 13 bases. The CDR3 has 16 residues. Germline loops: CDR1 LNHNV, CDR2 YYDKDF (reference sequence). J lost 5 bases, V lost 2 bases, and 5 bases had no gene match. CDR3 residues: CATSRPGTSGAETQYF. The CDR3 coding sequence is TGTGCCACCAGCAGACCTGGGACTAGCGGGGCGGAGACCCAGTACTTC.

This clonotype was seen a handful of times. This chain joins TRBV10-2 and TRBJ1-5; TRBD1 might be the D (6 bases). Germline CDR1 and CDR2: WSHSY and SAAADI. The CDR3 length is 16 residues. Trimming left V 0 bases short and J 5 bases short, with 14 bases between. The CDR3 here is CASSESAGAEDQPQHF. CDR3 coding DNA: TGCGCCAGCAGTGAGTCGGCAGGGGCTGAGGATCAGCCCCAGCATTTT.

The chain links TRBV12-3 or TRBV12-4 to TRBJ2-3; the D gene is possibly TRBD2 (5 bases). The germline V and J ends were trimmed by 5 bases and 2 bases, with 14 bases remaining between them. This CDR3 is built from 15 residues. The CDR3 here is CASSPTTLVTDTQYF. The CDR3 nucleotides read TGTGCCAGCAGTCCGACTACCCTGGTCACAGATACGCAGTATTTT.

This clonotype was detected only a few times. The rearrangement joins TRBV6-5 to TRBJ1-1; a weak D match, TRBD1 (5 bases). V was pared by 8 bases and J by 6 bases, with 16 bases between. The length of the CDR3 is 13 residues. The germline V gene encodes CDR1 MNHEY and CDR2 SVGAGI. As DNA, the CDR3 is TGTGCCAGCGGGGGGGTGAATCTCCCTGAAGCTTTCTTT. Amino acids: CASGGVNLPEAFF.

The rearrangement joins TRBV21-1 to TRBJ2-5; the table calls TRBD2, which could not be checked here. TRBV21-1 is annotated as a pseudogene. The CDR3 length is 19 residues. CDR3 nucleotide sequence: TGTGCCAGCAGGCAGGGGGAGAAGAGGACTAGCGACGAGAAAGAGACCCAGTACTTC. It encodes CASRQGEKRTSDEKETQYF.